This TCR beta chain emerged from a study of CD8 T cells in Susac syndrome. This clonotype was seen a handful of times. CD8+ and CD4+ T cells were negatively isolated; TEMRA cells were FACS-enriched. Random hexamers were used to reverse transcribe the RNA input (roughly 0.5 to 1 ug). TCRdb re-called the immunoSEQ multiplex PCR reads through MiXCR, storing one row per CDR3 protein. This sample has 130,000 to 150,000 distinct CDR3 sequences, with more than 90% found just once. Germline lookup yields CDR1 SGHVS and CDR2 FNYEAQ. The V and J ends lost 1 base and 7 bases, in that order; junction bases with no gene match: 7. The CDR3 has 15 residues.

Sequenced input: CD4+ T cells from PBMCs. The TCR was taken from a human donor with Susac syndrome. This chain links TRBV7-6 with TRBJ2-1; 7 bases match TRBD1. The CDR3 loop reads CASSLGLAGGNEQFF. In DNA form, the CDR3 reads TGTGCCAGCAGCTTAGGTCTGGCAGGGGGAAATGAGCAGTTCTTC.